These T cell receptor beta chains were read from a single sample in a study of T cells after yellow fever vaccination. TCRdb passed the 5' RACE reads through MiXCR, listing each CDR3 protein once. The sample includes under 300,000 distinct CDR3 sequences, around 6.7% of them seen just once. The material was CD4+ T cells sorted from PBMCs, obtained on the day of the yellow fever booster vaccination. These receptors were collected from a man aged 25-45 years who received the YFV17D yellow fever vaccine. Both conserved end residues are part of each CDR3. D genes are given only for firm matches. Rows may omit the clone size; those that give it use once, few, many or a size class.

abundance: many; v_gene: TRBV5-5; j_gene: TRBJ2-7; len: 13; d_gene: .; CDR3nt: TGTGCCAGCAGCTTTGGTGGAGACTACGAGCAGTACTTC; CDR3aa: CASSFGGDYEQYF
abundance: few; v_gene: TRBV12-5; j_gene: TRBJ2-1; len: 13; d_gene: .; CDR3nt: TGTGCTAGTGGTTTGGCTTCAAACAATGAGCAGTTCTTC; CDR3aa: CASGLASNNEQFF
abundance: few; v_gene: TRBV7-9; j_gene: TRBJ2-3; len: 15; d_gene: TRBD1; CDR3nt: TGTGCCAGCAGCTACCGACAGGGGACCACAGATACGCAGTATTTT; CDR3aa: CASSYRQGTTDTQYF
abundance: few; v_gene: TRBV29-1; j_gene: TRBJ2-2; len: 15; d_gene: TRBD1; CDR3nt: TGCAGCGTTGAAGGGGACAGGGGGTATCCCGGGGAGCTGTTTTTT; CDR3aa: CSVEGDRGYPGELFF
abundance: few; v_gene: TRBV20-1; j_gene: TRBJ2-5; len: 14; d_gene: TRBD2; CDR3nt: TGCAGTCCTGCCCGGGGAGCGGGGCAAGAGACCCAGTACTTC; CDR3aa: CSPARGAGQETQYF
abundance: few; v_gene: TRBV20-1; j_gene: TRBJ2-1; len: 21; d_gene: TRBD2; CDR3nt: TGCAGTGCTAGACGTGGTGTGGTGGCTAGCGGGAGGGCCGGGTCCTACAATGAGCAGTTCTTC; CDR3aa: CSARRGVVASGRAGSYNEQFF
abundance: many; v_gene: TRBV7-2; j_gene: TRBJ1-2; len: 12; d_gene: .; CDR3nt: TGTGCCAGCAGCGCAACCCGGGCCACCCGGACCTTC; CDR3aa: CASSATRATRTF
abundance: many; v_gene: TRBV5-1; j_gene: TRBJ2-7; len: 15; d_gene: .; CDR3nt: TGCGCCAGCAGCTTGGCGGGGGTAGTAAGCAGCGAGCAGTACTTC; CDR3aa: CASSLAGVVSSEQYF
abundance: many; v_gene: TRBV5-6; j_gene: TRBJ1-5; len: 13; d_gene: .; CDR3nt: TGTGCCAGCAGCCTCAGGAGCAATCAGCCCCAGCATTTT; CDR3aa: CASSLRSNQPQHF
abundance: .; v_gene: TRBV7-2; j_gene: TRBJ2-3; len: 14; d_gene: .; CDR3nt: TGTGCCAGCAGCACAACCGGGGGTTCAGATACGCAGTATTTT; CDR3aa: CASSTTGGSDTQYF
abundance: many; v_gene: TRBV5-8; j_gene: TRBJ2-2; len: 18; d_gene: TRBD2; CDR3nt: TGTGCCAGCAGCCTTACCGGGACTAGCGGGAGAAGGACCGGGGAGCTGTTTTTT; CDR3aa: CASSLTGTSGRRTGELFF
abundance: many; v_gene: TRBV3-1; j_gene: TRBJ2-1; len: 16; d_gene: TRBD2; CDR3nt: TGTGCCAGCAGCCACCTAGCGGGAGGAACCTACAATGAGCAGTTCTTC; CDR3aa: CASSHLAGGTYNEQFF
abundance: few; v_gene: TRBV6-1; j_gene: TRBJ2-3; len: 16; d_gene: TRBD2; CDR3nt: TGTGCCAGCAGAAGACTAGCGGGAGGTATGGGTGATACGCAGTATTTT; CDR3aa: CASRRLAGGMGDTQYF
abundance: few; v_gene: TRBV18; j_gene: TRBJ2-1; len: 16; d_gene: TRBD2; CDR3nt: TGTGCCAGCTCACCATTCCTAGCGGGGCATTACAATGAGCAGTTCTTC; CDR3aa: CASSPFLAGHYNEQFF
abundance: .; v_gene: TRBV5-5; j_gene: TRBJ2-1; len: 15; d_gene: TRBD2; CDR3nt: TGTGCCAGCAGCGAGACTAGCCTTGAATACAATGAGCAGTTCTTC; CDR3aa: CASSETSLEYNEQFF
abundance: .; v_gene: TRBV19; j_gene: TRBJ1-1; len: 11; d_gene: .; CDR3nt: TGTGCCAGTACCTGGGGGACTGAAGCTTTCTTT; CDR3aa: CASTWGTEAFF
abundance: .; v_gene: TRBV29-1; j_gene: TRBJ2-7; len: 14; d_gene: .; CDR3nt: TGCAGCGTTGCGGACGGTCCTACCTCCTACGAGCAGTACTTC; CDR3aa: CSVADGPTSYEQYF
abundance: many; v_gene: TRBV6-1; j_gene: TRBJ2-2; len: 14; d_gene: .; CDR3nt: TGTGCCAGCATAAAACTAGCCGACACCGGGGAGCTGTTTTTT; CDR3aa: CASIKLADTGELFF
abundance: .; v_gene: TRBV19; j_gene: TRBJ2-6; len: 15; d_gene: TRBD1; CDR3nt: TGTGCCAGTTCGACGACAGGGGCTGGGGCCAACGTCCTGACTTTC; CDR3aa: CASSTTGAGANVLTF
abundance: few; v_gene: TRBV5-1; j_gene: TRBJ2-5; len: 14; d_gene: TRBD1; CDR3nt: TGCGCCAGCAGCTTGGGGACAGGCCGGGAGACCCAGTACTTC; CDR3aa: CASSLGTGRETQYF